One and the same sample provided the 13 T cell receptor beta chains below, sequenced in a study of response to subunit inactivated influenza vaccine. MiXCR, run by TCRdb on the RT-PCR reads, gives a single entry per CDR3 protein. This sample carries 700,000 to 900,000 distinct CDR3 sequences, around 21% of them seen once, and the ten largest clones take 10%. Sample: PBMCs from blood, taken 4 to 6 days after vaccination. The receptors derive from a man aged 50 to 59 who received an inactivated influenza vaccine.

V usage is TRBV7-8 and J usage is TRBJ2-5; 15 bases align to TRBD2. The CDR3 is 16 residues long. V lost 3 bases and J lost 7; bases outside the gene matches: 6. Germline lookup yields CDR1 SGHVS and CDR2 FQNEAQ. The CDR3 spells CASSLGLAGGSGTQYF. CDR3 nucleotides: TGTGCCAGCAGCTTGGGACTAGCGGGAGGTTCGGGGACCCAGTACTTC.

This clonotype occurred a few times. The chain is built from TRBV7-2 and TRBJ2-1; the D call may be TRBD1 or TRBD2 (7 bases each). V dropped 6 bases and J dropped 7 bases, with 19 bases sitting between them. From germline, CDR1 is SGHTA and CDR2 FQGNSA. The CDR3 extends over 15 amino acids. CDR3 bases: TGTGCCAGCAGGAGCGGGACAGCACGCCTTAATGAGCAGTTCTTC. The encoded protein is CASRSGTARLNEQFF.

This clonotype was seen more than once but under ten times. The chain couples TRBV5-1 to TRBJ2-7; possibly TRBD1 for D (6 bases). The CDR3 extends over 14 amino acids. Germline V lookup: CDR1 SGHRS, CDR2 YFSETQ. Trimming removed 4 bases at V and 3 bases at J, with 14 bases between. The CDR3 DNA reads TGCGCCAGCAGCCCTACTAGGGGGTACTACGAGCAGTACTTC. It encodes CASSPTRGYYEQYF.

Remarks on this clonotype: One junction end does not reproduce the germline sequence, and a read error may be involved. The chain joins TRBV27 to TRBJ2-2; D may be TRBD2 (5 bases). The germline V gene has CDR1 MNHEY and CDR2 SMNVEV (reference sequence). The CDR3 runs 13 residues. Here the CDR3 reads CASKFANTGELVF. CDR3 in DNA: TGTGCCAGCAAGTTTGCGAACACCGGGGAGCTGGTTTTT.

The chain employs TRBV29-1 and TRBJ1-2, with TRBD1 identical over 7 bases. The junction had 16 bases not matched to a gene; V was cut back by 5 bases and J by 4 bases. This CDR3 region has 16 residues. Germline CDR1 reads SQVTM; CDR2 reads ANQGSEA. CDR3 sequence reads: CSVPGTAILPIYGYTF. In nucleotides, the CDR3 is TGCAGCGTTCCCGGGACAGCGATTTTACCTATCTATGGCTACACCTTC.

This chain joins TRBV28 and TRBJ1-1; no firm D call. The CDR3 totals 16 residues. V lost 7 bases, J lost 4 bases, and 22 bases lay in between. Germline values: CDR1 MDHEN, CDR2 SYDVKM. CDR3 amino acids: CASTPPEDFESTEAFF. Here the CDR3 DNA reads TGTGCCAGCACCCCCCCCGAGGACTTTGAGTCCACTGAAGCTTTCTTT.

The table lists this clonotype with a few counts. The chain links TRBV20-1 to TRBJ2-3; D could derive from TRBD1 or TRBD2 (5 bases each). The CDR3 covers 13 residues. Germline assignment: CDR1 DFQATT and CDR2 SNEGSKA (reference sequence). V lost 5 bases to trimming and J lost 3 bases, with 12 bases between them. CDR3 loop: CSAPGPRTDTQYF. The CDR3 DNA follows: TGCAGTGCTCCGGGACCGCGAACAGATACGCAGTATTTT.

This clonotype was seen only a few times. The V and J genes are TRBV5-5 and TRBJ1-2; D is possibly TRBD1 (5 bases). The V end was cut by 0 bases, the J end by 4 bases, with 10 bases between. Germline V gene lookup returns CDR1 SGHKS and CDR2 YYEKEE (reference sequence). There are 14 residues in the CDR3. The CDR3 loop reads CASSLEDSFYGYTF. The CDR3 bases are TGTGCCAGCAGCTTGGAAGACAGCTTCTATGGCTACACCTTC.

A few counts support this clonotype. The genes are TRBV7-9 and TRBJ2-7; 10 bases fit TRBD1. V lost 5 bases to trimming and J lost 5 bases; unmatched junction nucleotides: 9. The CDR3 sequence is 15 residues long. CDR1 and CDR2 from the germline V gene are SEHNR and FQNEAQ (reference sequence). CDR3 coding DNA: TGTGCCAGCAGCCAGGGACAGGGGATTCACCACGAGCAGTACTTC. This gives the protein CASSQGQGIHHEQYF.

V gene TRBV2 combines with J gene TRBJ2-7; D remains ambiguous. Germline CDR1 is SNHLY and CDR2 is FYNNEI. V was shortened by 2 bases and J by 0 bases, with 11 bases between the two germline ends. The length of the CDR3 is 15 residues. The CDR3 region is CASSEQVRPSYEQYF. CDR3 DNA sequence: TGTGCCAGCAGTGAACAGGTACGACCCTCCTACGAGCAGTACTTC.

This chain connects TRBV7-2 to TRBJ2-3, with TRBD2 matching over 15 bases. The CDR3 totals 17 residues. V dropped 3 bases and J dropped 5; count of bases not matched to a gene: 6. CDR1 is SGHTA and CDR2 is FQGNSA in the germline V gene. CDR3: CASSFGTSGGLKDTQYF. In nucleotides, the CDR3 is TGTGCCAGCAGCTTTGGGACTAGCGGGGGGTTGAAAGATACGCAGTATTTT. Combining the CDR3 with reference TRBV7-2 and TRBJ2-3 gives the whole variable domain GAGVSQSPSNKVTEKGKDVELRCDPISGHTALYWYRQSLGQGLEFLIYFQGNSAPDKSGLPSDRFSAERTGGSVSTLTIQRTQQEDSAVYLCASSFGTSGGLKDTQYFGPGTRLTVL.

A few counts support this clonotype. The J gene is TRBJ1-1, the V gene TRBV5-1; TRBD1 is a possible D gene (5 bases). The germline V gene has CDR1 SGHRS and CDR2 YFSETQ. The CDR3 loop spans 12 amino acids. The germline V and J ends were trimmed by 6 bases and 7 bases, with 13 bases remaining between them. CDR3 DNA: TGCGCCAGCACTCTCAACGGGGGTGAAGCTTTCTTT. Translated, it gives CASTLNGGEAFF.

This chain uses TRBV12-3 or TRBV12-4 with TRBJ2-5; 9 bases fit TRBD1. Trimming at V came to 6 bases and at J to 2 bases, leaving 13 bases not matched to a gene. The CDR3 is made up of 17 amino acids. The chain's CDR3 is CASSPGGTGIGQETQYF. Written as DNA, the CDR3 is TGTGCCAGCAGCCCCGGCGGGACAGGGATTGGGCAAGAGACCCAGTACTTC.